This TCR beta chain comes out of a study of shared clonotypes between healthy human individuals. Study at large: CD4 naive cells filled three plates per donor, CD4 memory three, CD8 naive two and CD8 memory one.

Of note for this clone: The antigen is unknown.

V lost 9 bases and J 9 bases, leaving 17 bases between the germline ends. CDR3 length equals 13 residues. CDR1 and CDR2 from the germline V gene are SNHLY and FYNNEI. Assay used: immunoSEQ multiplex PCR; TCRdb lists only in-frame clones, some missing. The data hold about 2.4 million clones, with 93% observed a single time. Study results and caveats: Unshared clonotypes carried lower generation probabilities than those common to all four donors. Blood was the sole source, and tissue repertoires probably differ.

Division of CD4+ cells produced a CD45RA+ naive subset and a CD45RA-negative memory subset. The sample consisted of naive CD4+ T cells from PBMCs. Sample subset: CD45RA+ positively selected. This TCR was recovered from a man in his late teens or twenties in good health. Some clones in this sample may be carry-over from other donors' samples. This sequence joins TRBV2 and TRBJ1-4; D is perhaps TRBD1 (6 bases). In nucleotides, the CDR3 is TGTGCCAGTAACCGGGACAAGTCTAAAAAACTGTTTTTT. As protein: CASNRDKSKKLFF. The variable domain in full, with the rest retrieved from reference TRBV2 and TRBJ1-4, is EPEVTQTPSHQVTQMGQEVILRCVPISNHLYFYWYRQILGQKVEFLVSFYNNEISEKSEIFDDQFSVERPDGSNFTLKIRSTKLEDSAMYFCASNRDKSKKLFFGSGTQLSVL.